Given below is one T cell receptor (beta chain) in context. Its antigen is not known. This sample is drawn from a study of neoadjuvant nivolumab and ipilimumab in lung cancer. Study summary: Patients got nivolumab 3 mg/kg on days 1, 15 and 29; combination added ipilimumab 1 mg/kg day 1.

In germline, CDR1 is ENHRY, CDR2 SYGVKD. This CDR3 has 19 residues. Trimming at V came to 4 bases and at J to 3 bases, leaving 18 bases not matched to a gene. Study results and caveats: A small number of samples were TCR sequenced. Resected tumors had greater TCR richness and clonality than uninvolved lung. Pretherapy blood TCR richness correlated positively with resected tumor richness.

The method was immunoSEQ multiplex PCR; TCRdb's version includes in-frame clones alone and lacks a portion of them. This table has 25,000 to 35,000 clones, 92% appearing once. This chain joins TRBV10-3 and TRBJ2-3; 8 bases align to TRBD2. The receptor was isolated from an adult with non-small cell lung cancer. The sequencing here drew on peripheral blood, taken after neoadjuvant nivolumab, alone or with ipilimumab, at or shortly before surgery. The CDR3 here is CAISGTPSPERETTDTQYF. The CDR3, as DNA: TGTGCCATCAGTGGGACCCCATCACCAGAGCGGGAGACAACAGATACGCAGTATTTT.